The 27 T cell receptor beta chains in this list originate from one sample, sequenced in a study of OX40 agonist ivuxolimab in advanced cancers. Generated by immunoSEQ multiplex PCR, the TCRdb table keeps only in-frame clones and is missing some. The sample shows about 82,000 clones, 90% to 95% of them seen only once. Sequenced material: CD4+ or CD8+ T cells sorted from blood, taken in a trial of the OX40 agonist ivuxolimab. These receptors came from an adult with an advanced solid tumor such as melanoma, head and neck, liver or kidney cancer.

The chain recombines TRBV15 with TRBJ1-5; no clear D gene. V lost 5 bases to trimming and J lost 4 bases, with 6 bases between them. This CDR3 region has 12 residues. Germline lookup yields CDR1 LNHNV and CDR2 YYDKDF (reference sequence). CDR3 sequence reads: CATSRRNQPQHF. The CDR3 coding sequence is TGTGCCACCAGCCGCCGGAATCAGCCCCAGCATTTT.

The chain uses TRBV2 and TRBJ2-3; D may match TRBD1 or TRBD2 (6 bases each). V lost 2 bases and J lost 1, with 19 bases in between. The CDR3 is made up of 18 amino acids. Germline loops: CDR1 SNHLY, CDR2 FYNNEI. This chain's CDR3 is CASSEPPTGAGGTDTQYF. DNA for the CDR3: TGTGCCAGCAGTGAACCCCCAACGGGGGCAGGGGGCACAGATACGCAGTATTTT.

This chain's CDR3 is CASSRGTNTEAFF. The CDR3, as DNA: TGTGCCAGCAGCCGAGGGACAAACACTGAAGCTTTCTTT. V is TRBV28 and J is TRBJ1-1; TRBD1 might be the D (6 bases). V lost 6 bases to trimming and J lost 2 bases, with 10 bases between them. There are 13 residues in the CDR3. CDR1 and CDR2 from the germline V gene are MDHEN and SYDVKM.

The rearrangement uses TRBV4-2 and TRBJ2-1, with 11 bases lining up with TRBD2. Germline loops: CDR1 LGHNA, CDR2 YNFKEQ. J was trimmed by 5 bases and V by 0 bases; bases with no gene match: 6. This CDR3 is built from 17 residues. CDR3 region: CASSQDRGLAANNEQFF. In nucleotides, the CDR3 is TGTGCCAGCAGCCAAGATCGGGGACTAGCGGCTAACAATGAGCAGTTCTTC.

This chain links TRBV5-4 with TRBJ2-5, with D perhaps matching TRBD1 or TRBD2 (5 bases each). The CDR3 has 15 residues. Germline V gene sequence: CDR1 SGHNT, CDR2 YYREEE (reference sequence). V lost 1 base to trimming and J lost 5 bases, with 15 bases between them. This chain's CDR3 is CASSLSRAEGETQYF. In DNA form, the CDR3 reads TGTGCCAGCAGCTTGTCCCGGGCTGAGGGGGAGACCCAGTACTTC.

On this clone itself: The sample contains more than one DNA sequence encoding this CDR3. The CDR3 DNA sequence: TGTGCCAGCTCACCACGACAGGGGGCCGGGGAGCTGTTTTTT. Amino acids: CASSPRQGAGELFF. The chain employs TRBV18 and TRBJ2-2, with 9 bases fitting TRBD1. CDR1 and CDR2 from the germline V gene are KGHSH and LQKENI. This CDR3 has 14 amino acids. The junction had 0 bases not matched to a gene; V was cut back by 1 base and J by 6 bases.

This clone was observed a single time. The rearrangement joins TRBV5-8 to TRBJ1-2, with a weak D call TRBD1 (6 bases). V was cut by 0 bases and J by 6 bases, with 9 bases left in between. The CDR3 spans 13 residues. CDR1 is SGHTS, CDR2 YDEGEE, per germline. The CDR3 protein is CASSLEAGDGYTF. The CDR3 DNA reads as TGTGCCAGCAGCTTGGAGGCAGGGGATGGCTACACCTTC.

The V call is TRBV7-9, the J call TRBJ2-7, with TRBD1 matching 9 bases. The CDR3 extends over 15 amino acids. Germline lookup yields CDR1 SEHNR and CDR2 FQNEAQ (reference sequence). With 2 bases clipped from V and 3 bases from J, the junction kept 5 bases outside the gene matches. CDR3 coding DNA: TGTGCCAGCAGCTTACAGACAGGGGGGTTCTACGAGCAGTACTTC. It yields the protein CASSLQTGGFYEQYF.

The chain couples TRBV4-1 to TRBJ2-6, with unresolved D. Germline V gives CDR1 MGHRA, CDR2 YSYEKL. This CDR3 spans 16 amino acids. V was pared by 1 base and J by 0 bases, with 7 bases between. CDR3 amino acids: CASSQGGLSGANVLTF. Written as DNA, the CDR3 is TGCGCCAGCAGCCAAGGTGGTCTCTCTGGGGCCAACGTCCTGACTTTC.

The chain has TRBV10-3 and TRBJ2-2; a weak D match, TRBD2 (6 bases). Trimming took 6 bases from V and 4 from J, leaving 18 bases between them. CDR1 is ENHRY and CDR2 is SYGVKD in the germline V gene. The CDR3 has 16 amino acids. CDR3 DNA: TGTGCCATCAGGGGACGATCGGGAGAGGGCACCGGGGAGCTGTTTTTT. This gives the protein CAIRGRSGEGTGELFF.

This clone was seen once. This chain links TRBV19 with TRBJ2-1, with D maybe TRBD2 (5 bases). This CDR3 comprises 12 residues. Germline CDR1 and CDR2: LNHDA and SQIVND (reference sequence). V gave up 5 bases and J gave up 15 bases, with 17 bases separating them. The CDR3 nucleotides read TGTGCCAGTAGTCCCGAGGGCCCTCCCCTGTTCTTC. This sequence encodes CASSPEGPPLFF.

The rearrangement uses TRBV18 and TRBJ2-5, with D perhaps matching TRBD1 (6 bases). The CDR3 extends over 14 amino acids. CDR1 is KGHSH, CDR2 LQKENI, per germline. V was trimmed by 2 bases and J by 2 bases, leaving 9 bases between them. The CDR3 here is CASSPRQGQETQYF. In nucleotides, the CDR3 is TGTGCCAGCTCACCAAGGCAGGGGCAAGAGACCCAGTACTTC.

This rearrangement joins TRBV21-1 to TRBJ2-5; the table's D gene call, TRBD2, was not cross checked with the DNA. TRBV21-1 is listed as a pseudogene. This CDR3 region has 17 residues. In nucleotides, the CDR3 is TGTGCCAGCAGCACAGTAGCGGGAGGGCCCTCGCAGGAGACCCAGTACTTC. Translated: CASSTVAGGPSQETQYF.

The CDR3 here is CASSPGLRTDTQYF. DNA of the CDR3: TGTGCCAGCAGTCCGGGACTCCGCACAGATACGCAGTATTTT. V usage is TRBV28 and J usage is TRBJ2-3; maybe TRBD2 (6 bases). Germline lookup yields CDR1 MDHEN and CDR2 SYDVKM. V shed 5 bases and J shed 1 base, with 10 bases lying between them. The CDR3 length is 14 residues.

This clone was detected only a few times. The rearrangement uses TRBV7-9 and TRBJ1-1; D not certain. Between the trimmed V and J ends, which lost 5 bases and 2 bases, there was a span of 15 bases. The CDR3 is made up of 15 amino acids. From germline, CDR1 is SEHNR and CDR2 FQNEAQ (reference sequence). CDR3 residues: CASSPTGLANTEAFF. The CDR3, as DNA: TGTGCCAGCAGCCCAACGGGCCTAGCCAACACTGAAGCTTTCTTT.

The chain joins TRBV5-1 to TRBJ2-7; D is unresolved. Germline values: CDR1 SGHRS, CDR2 YFSETQ. This CDR3 has 13 residues. V lost 0 bases to trimming and J lost 9 bases, with 13 bases between them. CDR3 loop: CASSLGVRSGQYF. The CDR3 DNA reads as TGCGCCAGCAGCTTGGGAGTCCGGTCGGGGCAGTACTTC.

The sample holds a few counts of this clone. The chain links TRBV30 to TRBJ1-5, with D perhaps TRBD1 (5 bases). The germline V gene has CDR1 GTSNPN and CDR2 SVGIG (reference sequence). There are 14 residues in the CDR3. V lost 4 bases and J lost 5, with 15 bases in between. The CDR3 is CAWTRKLGDQPQHF. The CDR3 DNA reads as TGTGCCTGGACCCGGAAACTAGGGGATCAGCCCCAGCATTTT. Combining the CDR3 with reference TRBV30 and TRBJ1-5 gives the whole variable domain SQTIHQWPATLVQPVGSPLSLECTVEGTSNPNLYWYRQAAGRGLQLLFYSVGIGQISSEVPQNLSASRPQDRQFILSSKKLLLSDSGFYLCAWTRKLGDQPQHFGDGTRLSIL.

The chain has TRBV19 and TRBJ2-5, with D hard to call. The CDR3 has 11 residues. V was cut by 10 bases and J by 1 base, with 7 bases left in between. The germline V gene has CDR1 LNHDA and CDR2 SQIVND (reference sequence). This chain's CDR3 is CANLLQETQYF. DNA of the CDR3: TGTGCCAATCTCCTCCAAGAGACCCAGTACTTC.

This chain connects TRBV27 to TRBJ2-7; TRBD2 aligns across 7 bases. J gave up 5 bases and V 2 bases, and 18 bases lay outside the gene matches. The length of the CDR3 is 18 residues. Germline CDR1 MNHEY, CDR2 SMNVEV (reference sequence). The CDR3 nucleotides read TGTGCCAGCAGTTTACACGGGGGGAGATTCAACGGTAGCGACGAGCAGTACTTC. Protein product: CASSLHGGRFNGSDEQYF.

This chain uses TRBV2 with TRBJ1-5, with 9 bases lining up with TRBD1. V was pared by 6 bases and J by 4 bases, with 10 bases of the junction left unmatched. Germline CDR1 and CDR2: SNHLY and FYNNEI. CDR3 length equals 16 residues. Here the CDR3 reads CASRGGTGFGNQPQHF. CDR3 DNA: TGTGCCAGCAGGGGTGGGACAGGGTTCGGTAATCAGCCCCAGCATTTT.

The chain employs TRBV28 and TRBJ2-4; 10 bases align to TRBD2. The CDR3 consists of 14 residues. The V and J ends lost 7 bases and 2 bases, in that order; junction bases with no gene match: 2. Germline V gene data show CDR1 as MDHEN and CDR2 as SYDVKM. The CDR3 region has the DNA TGTGCCAGCACACTAGCGGGACCCAAAAACATTCAGTACTTC. Translated, it gives CASTLAGPKNIQYF.

The chain combines TRBV5-1 with TRBJ2-7, with D possibly TRBD1 on 5 matching bases. CDR1 is SGHRS and CDR2 is YFSETQ in the germline V gene. The CDR3 loop spans 12 amino acids. Trimming stripped 3 bases from V and 3 bases from J, with 7 bases between. CDR3 coding DNA: TGCGCCAGCAGCTACGACAGCTACGAGCAGTACTTC. This sequence encodes CASSYDSYEQYF.

The chain couples TRBV15 to TRBJ1-2, with D unresolved. The CDR3 extends over 12 amino acids. Per germline, CDR1 LNHNV and CDR2 YYDKDF (reference sequence). Trimming removed 1 base at V and 6 bases at J, with 6 bases between. The CDR3: CATSRVTDGYTF. The CDR3 bases are TGTGCCACCAGCAGAGTAACTGATGGCTACACCTTC.

The genes are TRBV6-5 and TRBJ1-1; unclear D gene. The germline CDR1 and CDR2 sequences are MNHEY and SVGAGI. Trimming removed 6 bases from V and 2 bases from J, with 7 bases in between. The CDR3 is made up of 12 amino acids. This chain's CDR3 is CASSIDNTEAFF. CDR3 sequence (DNA): TGTGCCAGCAGCATCGACAACACTGAAGCTTTCTTT.

This clone came up once. The chain joins TRBV2 to TRBJ2-3; TRBD1 aligns across 9 bases. Germline trimming cut 7 bases from V and 4 bases from J; bases unmatched to any gene: 12. The CDR3 totals 16 residues. Germline V lookup: CDR1 SNHLY, CDR2 FYNNEI. CDR3 sequence reads: CASIWRDRDFADTQYF. Here the CDR3 DNA reads TGTGCCAGCATTTGGAGGGACAGGGATTTTGCAGATACGCAGTATTTT.

The genes are TRBV4-3 and TRBJ2-7; TRBD1 or TRBD2 may be the D gene (5 bases each). The CDR3 sequence is 15 residues long. Germline V lookup: CDR1 LGHNA, CDR2 YSLEER. V was shortened by 3 bases and J by 2 bases, with 14 bases between the two germline ends. CDR3 coding DNA: TGCGCCAGCAGCCACCTCGCCATGGGGGCCTACGAGCAGTACTTC. Protein sequence: CASSHLAMGAYEQYF.

This rearrangement joins TRBV13 to TRBJ2-7; D remains ambiguous. V gave up 3 bases and J gave up 6 bases, with 18 bases separating them. The CDR3 totals 15 residues. Germline V CDR1 and CDR2: PRHDT, FYEKMQ (reference sequence). The CDR3 reads CASSFSPPLRLEQYF. As DNA, the CDR3 is TGTGCCAGCAGCTTTTCCCCACCCTTGAGGCTCGAGCAGTACTTC.